The rows below give T cell receptor beta chains drawn from one sample of a study of shared clonotypes between healthy human individuals. Profiling relied on immunoSEQ multiplex PCR, and the TCRdb table lists in-frame clones only, not all of them. The sample holds some 500,000 clones; 79% are singletons and the top ten take roughly 12%. The sequenced sample consisted of PBMCs. The source is a middle-aged woman in good health. Some clones in this sample may be carry-over from other donors' samples. The CDR3 runs from the conserved cysteine through the conserved F or W. A D gene is named only where the DNA matches it firmly. Clone sizes are given selectively: once, few, many, or a class where the clone is expanded.

j_call v_call clone_size d_call cdr3_aa cdr3_nt
TRBJ1-3 TRBV5-5 . . CASSLTSGNTIYF TGTGCCAGCAGCCTGACCTCTGGAAACACCATATATTTT
TRBJ1-5 TRBV19 . TRBD1 CASSRGLRQPQHF TGTGCCTCATCCAGGGGGTTAAGGCAGCCCCAGCATTTT
TRBJ1-2 TRBV5-1 . . CASSPHREGYTF TGCGCCAGCAGCCCGCACAGGGAGGGCTACACCTTC
TRBJ2-3 TRBV6-4 many . CASSDGGGGTDTQYF TGTGCCAGCAGTGACGGAGGTGGGGGCACAGATACGCAGTATTTT
TRBJ2-7 TRBV27 . . CASSPKPPGPSEQYF TGTGCCAGCAGCCCTAAACCGCCGGGACCAAGCGAGCAGTACTTC
TRBJ1-1 TRBV11-2 . TRBD1 CASSSLRGPVGAFF TGTGCCAGCAGCTCCCTTAGGGGGCCGGTGGGAGCTTTCTTT
TRBJ2-3 TRBV5-1 . TRBD2 CASSWTGTSGDYTDTQYF TGCGCCAGCAGCTGGACCGGGACTAGCGGGGATTACACAGATACGCAGTATTTT
TRBJ2-7 TRBV5-1 once . CASSYGGTFSYEQYF TGCGCCAGCAGCTACGGCGGGACCTTCTCCTACGAGCAGTACTTC
TRBJ2-3 TRBV4-2 few TRBD2 CASSQPSGDTQYF TGTGCCAGCAGCCAACCTAGCGGAGATACGCAGTATTTT
TRBJ1-5 TRBV2 few . CASSLAGHQPQHF TGTGCCAGCAGTCTGGCAGGGCATCAGCCCCAGCATTTT
TRBJ1-2 TRBV30 . . CAWSVSPKINYGYTF TGTGCCTGGAGTGTATCCCCTAAGATTAACTATGGCTACACCTTC
TRBJ2-7 TRBV7-9 . . CASSLRPYEQYF TGTGCCAGCAGCTTAAGGCCCTACGAGCAGTACTTC
TRBJ1-1 TRBV2 . . CASSGYTEAFF TGTGCCAGCAGTGGTTACACTGAAGCTTTCTTT
TRBJ1-2 TRBV9 once . CASSVYTTNYGYTF TGTGCCAGCAGCGTATATACAACTAACTATGGCTACACCTTC
TRBJ2-1 TRBV13 . TRBD1 CASSLVRGQPYNEQFF TGTGCCAGCAGCTTAGTTAGGGGGCAACCCTACAATGAGCAGTTCTTC
TRBJ1-3 TRBV30 medium-sized . CACHRGSGNTIYF TGTGCCTGCCACCGCGGTTCTGGAAACACCATATATTTT
TRBJ1-4 TRBV28 . . CASFSATNEKLFF TGTGCCAGCTTCAGTGCAACTAATGAAAAACTGTTTTTT
TRBJ2-3 TRBV30 many . CAWSLFEADTQYF TGTGCCTGGAGCCTCTTTGAGGCAGATACGCAGTATTTT
TRBJ2-2 TRBV2 . TRBD1 CASSEVQGAAGGELFF TGTGCCAGCAGTGAAGTACAGGGGGCCGCGGGTGGGGAGCTGTTTTTT
TRBJ2-7 TRBV5-8 . TRBD1 CASSRDRGYEQYF TGTGCCAGCAGTCGAGACAGGGGGTACGAGCAGTACTTC
TRBJ1-1 TRBV2 once . CASTTLEAFF TGTGCCAGCACCACTCTTGAGGCTTTCTTT
TRBJ2-5 TRBV2 . . CASRDDSQETQYF TGTGCCAGCAGGGACGACAGTCAAGAGACCCAGTACTTC
TRBJ2-5 TRBV11-1 once TRBD1 CASSLEFPTGQGAWETQYF TGTGCCAGCAGCTTAGAATTCCCTACCGGACAGGGGGCATGGGAGACCCAGTACTTC
TRBJ2-2 TRBV4-2 . TRBD2 CASSQDVAGGTGELFF TGTGCCAGCAGCCAAGATGTTGCGGGGGGCACCGGGGAGCTGTTTTTT
TRBJ1-4 TRBV2 once . CASSDVGTSNEKLFF TGTGCCAGCAGTGACGTCGGGACCTCTAATGAAAAACTGTTTTTT
TRBJ1-1 TRBV19 . TRBD1 CASSTTGGSDTEAFF TGTGCCAGTAGTACCACAGGGGGCAGTGACACTGAAGCTTTCTTT
TRBJ1-1 TRBV7-9 many TRBD1 CASSLTGQGVLYTEAFF TGTGCCAGCAGCTTAACCGGACAGGGAGTTTTGTACACTGAAGCTTTCTTT
TRBJ2-1 TRBV10-1 few . CASSASSASSYNEQFF TGCGCCAGCAGTGCTTCTAGCGCCAGCTCCTACAATGAGCAGTTCTTC
TRBJ2-1 TRBV7-6 . . CASSLMNEQFF TGTGCCAGCAGCTTAATGAATGAGCAGTTCTTC
TRBJ1-2 TRBV10-3 . TRBD1 CAITLDRTYGYTF TGTGCCATCACACTGGACAGGACATATGGCTACACCTTC
TRBJ1-1 TRBV7-9 . . CASSLFQGDTEAFF TGTGCCAGCAGCTTGTTCCAAGGAGACACTGAAGCTTTCTTT
TRBJ2-3 TRBV5-1 . TRBD1 CASSWGTGPPTDTQYF TGCGCCAGCAGCTGGGGGACAGGACCTCCCACAGATACGCAGTATTTT
TRBJ1-5 TRBV6-1 once . CASSEGAGNQPQHF TGTGCCAGCAGTGAAGGGGCAGGGAATCAGCCCCAGCATTTT
TRBJ1-1 TRBV4-2 . TRBD1 CASSLTGGLNTEAFF TGTGCCAGCAGCCTTACAGGGGGTCTGAACACTGAAGCTTTCTTT
TRBJ2-7 TRBV25-1 . . CASSPGGSSEQYF TGTGCCAGCAGTCCAGGGGGGTCGAGCGAGCAGTACTTC
TRBJ2-2 TRBV7-2 . . CASSFTGDTGELFF TGTGCCAGCAGCTTTACGGGGGACACCGGGGAGCTGTTTTTT
TRBJ2-3 TRBV6-4 . TRBD1 CASSGTATDTQYF TGTGCCAGCAGCGGGACAGCCACAGATACGCAGTATTTT
TRBJ2-1 TRBV2 . TRBD2 CASSAGLAGDGNEQFF TGTGCCAGCAGTGCCGGACTAGCGGGAGATGGTAATGAGCAGTTCTTC
TRBJ1-2 TRBV10-3 once . CAISEVISRGKFIGYTF TGTGCCATCAGTGAGGTTATATCGAGGGGCAAGTTTATTGGCTACACCTTC
TRBJ1-1 TRBV4-3 few TRBD1 CASSQESGTGGYTEAFF TGCGCCAGCAGCCAAGAAAGCGGGACAGGGGGCTACACTGAAGCTTTCTTT
TRBJ2-4 TRBV19 many TRBD2 CASSDGREGNIQYF TGTGCCAGTAGTGATGGGAGGGAGGGAAACATTCAGTACTTC
TRBJ1-1 TRBV20-1 . . CSDRVDTEAFF TGCAGTGACAGAGTCGACACTGAAGCTTTCTTT
TRBJ2-3 TRBV4-1 . TRBD2 CASSRKADFAGDPTDTQYF TGCGCCAGCAGCCGAAAGGCCGACTTTGCGGGAGACCCCACAGATACGCAGTATTTT
TRBJ1-1 TRBV9 . TRBD1 CASSPLPGQGGGTEAFF TGTGCCAGCAGCCCACTCCCGGGACAGGGGGGAGGGACTGAAGCTTTCTTT
TRBJ2-7 TRBV5-1 few TRBD1 CASSLVSSGTGSYEQYF TGCGCCAGCAGCTTGGTATCCTCCGGGACAGGATCCTACGAGCAGTACTTC
TRBJ2-7 TRBV9 few TRBD2 CASSAAGLAGGEQYF TGTGCCAGCAGCGCAGCGGGGCTAGCGGGAGGGGAGCAGTACTTC
TRBJ2-1 TRBV4-1 once . CASSQGGIAPNNEQFF TGCGCCAGCAGCCAGGGCGGGATAGCGCCGAACAATGAGCAGTTCTTC
TRBJ2-2 TRBV6-4 . . CASSLDSSGELFF TGTGCCAGCAGTCTGGACTCTTCCGGGGAGCTGTTTTTT
TRBJ2-7 TRBV28 . TRBD2 CASSPGTSGLRAGEQYF TGTGCCAGCAGTCCCGGGACTAGCGGCCTCCGTGCGGGTGAGCAGTACTTC
TRBJ1-2 TRBV28 few TRBD1 CASRLQGAPYGYTF TGTGCCAGCAGGTTACAGGGGGCGCCCTATGGCTACACCTTC
TRBJ2-5 TRBV5-6 . . CASSRGIGTQYF TGTGCCAGCAGCCGGGGGATCGGGACCCAGTACTTC
TRBJ1-4 TRBV27 few . CASARTNEKLFF TGTGCCAGCGCGCGGACTAATGAAAAACTGTTTTTT
TRBJ2-7 TRBV11-2 few TRBD2 CASSLEGGDYEQYF TGTGCCAGCAGCTTAGAGGGGGGGGACTACGAGCAGTACTTC
TRBJ2-7 TRBV5-5 . TRBD2 CASSLALAETYEQYF TGTGCCAGCAGCTTGGCACTAGCGGAAACCTACGAGCAGTACTTC
TRBJ2-4 TRBV21-1 . . CASSTALTLAKNIQYF TGTGCCAGCAGCACGGCTTTAACGCTAGCCAAAAACATTCAGTACTTC
TRBJ2-5 TRBV19 . TRBD2 CASSRRAGGRQETQYF TGTGCCAGTAGTAGGCGAGCGGGAGGTCGACAAGAGACCCAGTACTTC
TRBJ2-7 TRBV18 . . CASSPKGQGGYEQYF TGTGCCAGCTCCCCTAAGGGGCAGGGGGGCTACGAGCAGTACTTC
TRBJ2-7 TRBV7-2 . . CASSLAPGPNTYEQYF TGTGCCAGCAGCTTAGCTCCAGGGCCGAACACTTACGAGCAGTACTTC